The entry below gives a single T cell receptor beta chain sequence along with its context. Its antigen is currently not known. The data are from a study of T cells expressing NK-cell markers (dated by TCRdb to about 2020). Study-wide context: TCR beta-chain repertoires were profiled in sorted CD3+CD56+NKG2C+, CD3+CD56+NKG2C- and CD3+CD56-NKG2C+ T-cell subsets from several donors. All eight donors whose samples were sequenced were randomly selected healthy volunteers, three of them men and five women. Illumina HiSeq 2000/2500, MiSeq or NextSeq was used to sequence libraries as 2 x 150 bp reads. Of the eight sequenced donors, seven were found to be HCMV-seropositive and one was found to be HCMV-seronegative. Overall study results and their limits: In several donors, the dominant CD3+CD56+NKG2C+ clonotypes were found to rank among the top 10 CD8+ clonotypes and to make up about 1.0-7.0% of CD8+ T cells. Those dominant clonotypes were again the most abundant among CD3+CD56-NKG2C+ cells in a few donors, at about 28.3-60.1%. Whether the expanded NKG2C-expressing T cell clones were specific for HCMV antigens remained unclear.

To determine HCMV serostatus, a commercial ELISA kit was used to detect HCMV-specific IgG in serum. Ficoll density gradient centrifugation was used to isolate peripheral blood mononuclear cells from blood. TCRdb shows the sequencer as Illumina HiSeq 2000. 5'RACE template switching, by which a universal primer site and unique molecular identifiers were added, was used to make TCR beta cDNA libraries. Synthesis of cDNA was primed from the TCR beta constant segment and was followed by two consecutive PCR amplification steps. The published analysis was carried out like this. MIGEC handled demultiplexing of the reads and grouping by UMI, while MiTCR was used to assemble and quantify clonotypes. To exclude erroneous sequences, any TCR cDNA sequence not supported by at least two reads was discarded. The tcR package was used for downstream repertoire analysis, and clonotypes were matched across fractions by CDR3 nucleotide sequence plus V segment. Antigen specificity was annotated against VDJdb with VDJmatch, allowing one amino acid substitution in CDR3. TCRdb reprocessed the reads and assigns one entry to each CDR3 protein sequence, leaving out DNA. The V and J calls, along with clone size, are taken from TCRdb and not from the paper's own processing. The table for this sample shows about 430,000 distinct CDR3 sequences. In total, the top ten clones hold roughly 1.4% of the sample.

This clonotype was obtained from a woman aged 45-65 years in good health. Donor details come from another sample of the same person, matched by shared clones. Sequenced sample: blood T cells: a sorted CD56 or NKG2C T cell subset, CD4+ or CD8+ T cells, or bulk PBMC T cells (not recorded which).

The encoded CDR3 is CASSPGLAGSTDTQYF. The chain couples TRBV9 to TRBJ2-3; TCRdb returns TRBD2, unconfirmable since there is no DNA. From cysteine to phenylalanine, the CDR3 is 16 amino acids long. DNA is not on record. The germline V gene encodes CDR1 SGDLS and CDR2 YYNGEE.